This T cell receptor beta chain was sequenced for a study of CD8 T cells in Susac syndrome. Study-level results: The relatively small number of individuals in the TCR sequencing and HLA analysis was acknowledged by the study.

CDR3 length equals 14 residues. In germline, CDR1 is SGDLS, CDR2 YYNGEE. Trimming stripped 4 bases from V and 8 bases from J, with 18 bases between. Random hexamers served to reverse transcribe roughly 0.45 to 1 ug RNA. An immunoSEQ multiplex PCR generated amplified TCR beta CDR3 products spanning 54 Vbeta and 13 Jbeta. TCRdb fed the immunoSEQ multiplex PCR reads into MiXCR, producing one record per CDR3 protein. This table holds roughly 180,000 distinct CDR3 sequences, under 95% found once. About this clonotype itself: Its antigen remains unknown.

From blood CD8+ and CD4+ T cells, the TCR beta chain was sequenced. Negative isolation yielded CD8+ and CD4+ T cells; FACS enriched TEMRA cells. Material for sequencing was CD4+ T cells from PBMCs. This TCR was sampled from a human donor with multiple sclerosis. This chain uses TRBV9 with TRBJ1-2; D gene ambiguous. CDR3 sequence reads: CASSTRQSSRGYTF. The CDR3 nucleotides read TGTGCCAGCAGCACCCGGCAATCCTCTAGAGGCTACACCTTC.